The rows below give T cell receptor beta chains drawn from one sample of a study of identical twins. TCRdb redid the calling of the 5' RACE reads with MiXCR, one entry per CDR3 protein. The table lists around 650,000 distinct CDR3 sequences, roughly 7.1% of them singletons. The same data also contributed to another study, on yellow fever vaccine responses in identical twins.

Input material: PBMCs. The receptors stem from a woman aged 18-30 years in good health. The CDR3 runs from the conserved cysteine through the conserved F or W. The D gene is left open where the match is weak. The size entry is marked missing in some rows and otherwise reads once, few, many or a size class.

d_gene: -
v_gene: TRBV5-5
j_gene: TRBJ2-1
abundance: few
CDR3nt: TGTGCCAGCAGCTTGTTATTATACAATGAGCAGTTCTTC
CDR3aa: CASSLLLYNEQFF

d_gene: -
v_gene: TRBV12-3/TRBV12-4
j_gene: TRBJ1-5
abundance: -
CDR3nt: TGTGCCAGCAGTTTTGATGTTCGGGGAATCGGCAATCAGCCCCAGCATTTT
CDR3aa: CASSFDVRGIGNQPQHF

d_gene: -
v_gene: TRBV6-5
j_gene: TRBJ2-7
abundance: -
CDR3nt: TGTGCCAGCAGTTACTCGAGCAGCGGAGGCCCCTACGAGCAGTACTTC
CDR3aa: CASSYSSSGGPYEQYF

d_gene: TRBD2
v_gene: TRBV27
j_gene: TRBJ2-4
abundance: few
CDR3nt: TGTGCCAGCAGTCCGACTAGCGGGAGGGCCCTAGCCAAAAACATTCAGTACTTC
CDR3aa: CASSPTSGRALAKNIQYF

d_gene: -
v_gene: TRBV20-1
j_gene: TRBJ1-5
abundance: few
CDR3nt: TGCAGTGCTAGAGTAGACAGGAGCAATCAGCCCCAGCATTTT
CDR3aa: CSARVDRSNQPQHF

d_gene: TRBD1
v_gene: TRBV10-3
j_gene: TRBJ1-2
abundance: few
CDR3nt: TGTGCCATCGACGGACAGGGGGCTGGCTATGGCTACACCTTC
CDR3aa: CAIDGQGAGYGYTF

d_gene: TRBD2
v_gene: TRBV20-1
j_gene: TRBJ2-5
abundance: many
CDR3nt: TGCAGTGCTAGAGATCGGAATAGCGGGGAGACCCAGTACTTC
CDR3aa: CSARDRNSGETQYF

d_gene: TRBD1
v_gene: TRBV24-1
j_gene: TRBJ1-2
abundance: few
CDR3nt: TGTGCCACCAGTGGTCCAGGGGGCAACTATGGCTACACCTTC
CDR3aa: CATSGPGGNYGYTF

d_gene: -
v_gene: TRBV6-2/TRBV6-3
j_gene: TRBJ2-2
abundance: -
CDR3nt: TGTGCCAGCAGTTACGGGGGCTGGCCCGGGGAGCTGTTTTTT
CDR3aa: CASSYGGWPGELFF

d_gene: -
v_gene: TRBV12-3/TRBV12-4
j_gene: TRBJ2-7
abundance: few
CDR3nt: TGTGCCAGCAGTTTTAGACGGGTCGAGCAGTACTTC
CDR3aa: CASSFRRVEQYF

d_gene: -
v_gene: TRBV4-1
j_gene: TRBJ1-2
abundance: few
CDR3nt: TGCGCCAGCAGCCAAGAAACGGGCAGGGTTGGCTACACCTTC
CDR3aa: CASSQETGRVGYTF

d_gene: -
v_gene: TRBV7-8
j_gene: TRBJ1-1
abundance: -
CDR3nt: TGTGCCAGCAGTAAAGTAACCAGGGGAACTGAAGCTTTCTTT
CDR3aa: CASSKVTRGTEAFF

d_gene: TRBD1
v_gene: TRBV10-2
j_gene: TRBJ2-7
abundance: -
CDR3nt: TGCGCCAGCAGTATGAACCCCGGACAGGGGGGCGAGCAGTACTTC
CDR3aa: CASSMNPGQGGEQYF

d_gene: -
v_gene: TRBV6-4
j_gene: TRBJ2-1
abundance: many
CDR3nt: TGTGCCAGCAGTGACGGCCACTACAATGAGCAGTTCTTC
CDR3aa: CASSDGHYNEQFF

d_gene: -
v_gene: TRBV7-2
j_gene: TRBJ1-5
abundance: many
CDR3nt: TGTGCCAGCGGCTCCGGGCAAAGGAATCAGCCCCAGCATTTT
CDR3aa: CASGSGQRNQPQHF

d_gene: -
v_gene: TRBV5-1
j_gene: TRBJ2-2
abundance: -
CDR3nt: TGCGCCAGCAGCTTAGACGGACGGTTTCCGCTGTTTTTT
CDR3aa: CASSLDGRFPLFF

d_gene: -
v_gene: TRBV27
j_gene: TRBJ1-1
abundance: few
CDR3nt: TGTGCCAGCAGTTTATCACCGGGGGATAGCACTGAAGCTTTCTTT
CDR3aa: CASSLSPGDSTEAFF

d_gene: -
v_gene: TRBV6-1
j_gene: TRBJ1-1
abundance: many
CDR3nt: TGTGCCAGCACCTTGCCCAAACCGAACACTGAAGCTTTCTTT
CDR3aa: CASTLPKPNTEAFF

d_gene: -
v_gene: TRBV12-3/TRBV12-4
j_gene: TRBJ2-1
abundance: many
CDR3nt: TGTGCCAGCAGTTTGGTTTACTTGGACACGACCAATGAGCAGTTCTTC
CDR3aa: CASSLVYLDTTNEQFF

d_gene: -
v_gene: TRBV12-3/TRBV12-4
j_gene: TRBJ1-1
abundance: many
CDR3nt: TGTGCCAGCAGACAGGACATCTACACTGAAGCTTTCTTT
CDR3aa: CASRQDIYTEAFF

d_gene: -
v_gene: TRBV5-1
j_gene: TRBJ2-6
abundance: many
CDR3nt: TGCGCCAGCAGCAGCACCACGTTCTCTGGGGCCAACGTCCTGACTTTC
CDR3aa: CASSSTTFSGANVLTF

d_gene: TRBD2
v_gene: TRBV12-5
j_gene: TRBJ2-1
abundance: -
CDR3nt: TGTGCTAGTGGTCCGGGACTAGCAGAATACAATGAGCAGTTCTTC
CDR3aa: CASGPGLAEYNEQFF

d_gene: -
v_gene: TRBV15
j_gene: TRBJ1-1
abundance: -
CDR3nt: TGTGCCACCAGCCTTGGGCGCGTTGAAGCTTTCTTT
CDR3aa: CATSLGRVEAFF

d_gene: -
v_gene: TRBV12-3/TRBV12-4
j_gene: TRBJ1-1
abundance: few
CDR3nt: TGTGCCAGCAGTTTGAGGGACGGCACTGAAGCTTTCTTT
CDR3aa: CASSLRDGTEAFF

d_gene: -
v_gene: TRBV6-1
j_gene: TRBJ2-1
abundance: few
CDR3nt: TGTGCCACCAACGTTTGGGTCATCAATGAGCAGTTCTTC
CDR3aa: CATNVWVINEQFF

d_gene: -
v_gene: TRBV3-1
j_gene: TRBJ2-2
abundance: -
CDR3nt: TGTGCCAGCAGCCTCCCTTTGGGAGCGAACACCGGGGAGCTGTTTTTT
CDR3aa: CASSLPLGANTGELFF

d_gene: TRBD2
v_gene: TRBV19
j_gene: TRBJ2-1
abundance: -
CDR3nt: TGTGCCAGTAGTATAGGTCTAGCGGGAGCTTCACGGTACAATGAGCAGTTCTTC
CDR3aa: CASSIGLAGASRYNEQFF

d_gene: -
v_gene: TRBV9
j_gene: TRBJ2-1
abundance: few
CDR3nt: TGTGCCAGCAGCGCCGATTACGGCTCCTACAATGAGCAGTTCTTC
CDR3aa: CASSADYGSYNEQFF

d_gene: -
v_gene: TRBV12-3/TRBV12-4
j_gene: TRBJ1-5
abundance: -
CDR3nt: TGTGCCAGCAGTCAGGGATACGGTCAGCCCCAGCATTTT
CDR3aa: CASSQGYGQPQHF

d_gene: -
v_gene: TRBV6-1
j_gene: TRBJ1-5
abundance: many
CDR3nt: TGTGCCAGCAGACTCTACCCGGGAGCCCAGCCCCAGCATTTT
CDR3aa: CASRLYPGAQPQHF

d_gene: -
v_gene: TRBV3-1
j_gene: TRBJ2-5
abundance: few
CDR3nt: TGTGCCAGCAGCCAATGGGAGTTAAGGGGGAGCCAAGAGACCCAGTACTTC
CDR3aa: CASSQWELRGSQETQYF

d_gene: TRBD1
v_gene: TRBV5-1
j_gene: TRBJ1-6
abundance: many
CDR3nt: TGCGCCAGCAGCTTGGACGGACAGGGGTCCTCACCCCTCCACTTT
CDR3aa: CASSLDGQGSSPLHF

d_gene: -
v_gene: TRBV4-1
j_gene: TRBJ1-5
abundance: many
CDR3nt: TGCGCCAGCAGCCAAGATAGGACTCTTAGCAATCAGCCCCAGCATTTT
CDR3aa: CASSQDRTLSNQPQHF

d_gene: TRBD1
v_gene: TRBV29-1
j_gene: TRBJ2-1
abundance: many
CDR3nt: TGCAGCGTTGCTTCGCCACAGGGGGCTACCAATGAGCAGTTCTTC
CDR3aa: CSVASPQGATNEQFF

d_gene: -
v_gene: TRBV4-2
j_gene: TRBJ1-5
abundance: -
CDR3nt: TGTGCCAGCAGCCAAGACGGGAATAATCAGCCCCAGCATTTT
CDR3aa: CASSQDGNNQPQHF